A single T cell receptor (beta chain) is shown here with its context. No antigen is known for it. The sample is drawn from a study of cytomegalovirus exposure and HLA in healthy donors. The CDR3 covers 15 residues. V was pared by 4 bases and J by 6 bases, with 12 bases of the junction left unmatched. Germline CDR1 and CDR2: SGHRS and YFSETQ. The primer mix had 60 Vbeta and 13 Jbeta primers. TCRdb keeps only in-frame clones here, not all; method: immunoSEQ multiplex PCR. The table lists about 130,000 clones, about four fifths of them singletons, with 4% in the top ten. Regarding the study as a whole: Per a later analysis, HLA-associated TCR beta chains showed more clonal expansion than other, equally common TCR beta chains.

The chain couples TRBV5-1 to TRBJ1-2; 7 positions match TRBD1. The receptor was derived from a middle-aged woman in good health and CMV-seronegative. Sequenced: PBMCs. Here the CDR3 DNA reads TGCGCCAGCAGCCCGAGGTCGAGGCAGGGGGATGGCTACACCTTC. It translates to CASSPRSRQGDGYTF.